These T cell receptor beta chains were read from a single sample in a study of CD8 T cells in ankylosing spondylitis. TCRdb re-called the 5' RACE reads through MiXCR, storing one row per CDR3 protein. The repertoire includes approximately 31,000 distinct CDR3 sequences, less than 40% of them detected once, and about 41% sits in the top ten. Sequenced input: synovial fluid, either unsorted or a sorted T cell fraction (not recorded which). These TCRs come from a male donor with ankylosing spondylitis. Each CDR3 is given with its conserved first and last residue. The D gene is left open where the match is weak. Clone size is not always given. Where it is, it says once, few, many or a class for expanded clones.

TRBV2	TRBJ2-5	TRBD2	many	CANPASGGETQYF	TGTGCCAACCCAGCCAGCGGGGGAGAGACCCAGTACTTC
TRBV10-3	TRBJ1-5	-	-	CAISVWAPNQPQHF	TGTGCCATCAGTGTTTGGGCTCCTAATCAGCCCCAGCATTTT
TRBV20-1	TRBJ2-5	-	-	CSMAPLETLLQETQYF	TGCAGTATGGCGCCGCTGGAGACCCTCCTCCAAGAGACCCAGTACTTC
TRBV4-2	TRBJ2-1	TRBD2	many	CASSQGGLAGVNEQFF	TGTGCCAGCAGCCAAGGGGGACTAGCGGGAGTCAATGAGCAGTTCTTC
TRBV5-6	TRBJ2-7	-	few	CASSGDSYEQYF	TGTGCCAGCAGCGGGGACTCCTACGAGCAGTACTTC
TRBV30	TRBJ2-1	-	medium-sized	CAWTGRSDEQFF	TGTGCCTGGACGGGCAGGAGCGATGAGCAGTTCTTC
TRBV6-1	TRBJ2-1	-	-	CASSEESYNEQFF	TGTGCCAGCAGTGAAGAGAGTTACAATGAGCAGTTCTTC
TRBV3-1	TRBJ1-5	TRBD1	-	CASSLGTAKVQPQHF	TGTGCCAGCAGCCTCGGGACAGCAAAAGTCCAGCCCCAGCATTTT
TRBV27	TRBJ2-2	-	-	CASSLLGVAGELFF	TGTGCCAGCAGTTTACTGGGGGTCGCCGGGGAGCTGTTTTTT
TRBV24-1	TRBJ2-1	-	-	CATSDLLSGPGNYNEQFF	TGTGCCACCAGTGATTTGCTTTCAGGGCCGGGGAACTACAATGAGCAGTTCTTC
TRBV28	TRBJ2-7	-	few	CASSLCQGCSYEQYF	TGTGCCAGCAGTTTATGTCAGGGGTGCTCCTACGAGCAGTACTTC
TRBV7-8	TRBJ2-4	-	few	CASSLAEGRDIQYF	TGTGCCAGCAGCTTAGCAGAGGGAAGGGACATTCAGTACTTC
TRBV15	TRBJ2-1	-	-	CATSRGAAVYNEQFF	TGTGCCACCAGCAGAGGGGCAGCGGTCTACAATGAGCAGTTCTTC
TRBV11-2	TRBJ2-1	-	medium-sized	CASSLDPESSYNEQFF	TGTGCCAGCAGCTTAGATCCGGAAAGCTCCTACAATGAGCAGTTCTTC
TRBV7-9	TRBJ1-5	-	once	CASSIDSNQPQHF	TGTGCCAGCAGCATTGATAGCAATCAGCCCCAGCATTTT
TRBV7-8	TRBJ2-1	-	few	CASGVGGDWSYNEQFF	TGTGCCTCGGGGGTGGGCGGGGACTGGTCCTACAATGAGCAGTTCTTC
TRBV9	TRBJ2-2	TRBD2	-	CASSVSSGAGSRELFF	TGTGCCAGCAGCGTTTCTAGCGGAGCGGGGTCCAGGGAGCTGTTTTTT
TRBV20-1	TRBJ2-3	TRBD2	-	CCARVWVEREYADTQYF	TGCTGTGCTAGAGTATGGGTGGAGCGGGAGTACGCAGATACGCAGTATTTT
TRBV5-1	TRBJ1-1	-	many	CASSFAGNTEAFF	TGCGCCAGCAGCTTTGCCGGGAACACTGAAGCTTTCTTT
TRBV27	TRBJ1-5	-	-	CASSLLGGNQPQHF	TGTGCCAGCAGTTTATTGGGGGGCAATCAGCCCCAGCATTTT
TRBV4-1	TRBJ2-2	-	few	CASSQDTGYTGELFF	TGCGCCAGCAGCCAAGATACCGGATACACCGGGGAGCTGTTTTTT
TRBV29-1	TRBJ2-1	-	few	CSVEGQGTYNEQFF	TGCAGCGTTGAAGGGCAGGGAACCTACAATGAGCAGTTCTTC
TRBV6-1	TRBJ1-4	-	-	CASTGHPATNEKLFF	TGTGCCAGCACCGGACATCCGGCAACTAATGAAAAACTGTTTTTT
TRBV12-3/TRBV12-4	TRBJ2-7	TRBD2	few	CASSHGTSGIWYF	TGTGCCAGCAGTCATGGGACTAGCGGGATTTGGTACTTC
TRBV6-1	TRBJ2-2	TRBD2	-	CASTKEILAGDTGELFF	TGTGCCAGCACCAAAGAGATTCTAGCGGGTGACACCGGGGAGCTGTTTTTT
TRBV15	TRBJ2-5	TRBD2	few	CATSRGEGGSAETQYF	TGTGCCACCAGCAGAGGGGAGGGAGGGAGTGCGGAGACCCAGTACTTC
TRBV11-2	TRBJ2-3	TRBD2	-	CASSPYFPPGGSTADTQYF	TGTGCCAGCAGCCCCTACTTCCCCCCCGGCGGGAGCACCGCAGATACGCAGTATTTT
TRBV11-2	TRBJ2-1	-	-	CASSFSSTNEQFF	TGTGCCAGCAGCTTTTCCAGTACCAATGAGCAGTTCTTC
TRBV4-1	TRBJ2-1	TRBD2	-	CASSPELASSSYNEQFF	TGCGCCAGCAGCCCAGAACTAGCGTCGAGCTCCTACAATGAGCAGTTCTTC
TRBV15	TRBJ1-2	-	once	CATSSDPAGNYGYTF	TGTGCCACCAGCAGTGACCCCGCAGGGAACTATGGCTACACCTTC
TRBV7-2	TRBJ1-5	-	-	CASSWDKDQPQHF	TGTGCCAGCAGCTGGGATAAGGATCAGCCCCAGCATTTT
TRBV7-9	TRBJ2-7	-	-	CASSDQFYEQYF	TGTGCCAGCAGTGACCAATTCTACGAGCAGTACTTC
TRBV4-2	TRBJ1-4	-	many	CASSQDSGPTNEKLFF	TGTGCCAGCAGCCAAGACTCGGGACCAACTAATGAAAAACTGTTTTTT
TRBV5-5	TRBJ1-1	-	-	CASSHVTNTEAFF	TGTGCCAGCAGCCATGTCACCAACACTGAAGCTTTCTTT
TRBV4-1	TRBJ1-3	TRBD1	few	CASSFRDRDALLANTIYF	TGCGCCAGCAGCTTCCGGGACAGGGATGCTCTCCTGGCAAACACCATATATTTT
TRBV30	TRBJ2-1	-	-	CAWSVGGWNEQFF	TGTGCCTGGAGTGTCGGAGGGTGGAATGAGCAGTTCTTC
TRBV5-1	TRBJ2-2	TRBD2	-	CASASGRETHNGELFF	TGCGCCAGCGCCAGCGGGAGGGAAACACATAACGGGGAGCTGTTTTTT
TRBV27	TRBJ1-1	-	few	CASSLGRLNTEAFF	TGTGCCAGCAGTTTAGGACGGTTGAACACTGAAGCTTTCTTT
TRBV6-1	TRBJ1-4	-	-	CASSEAEAAGHEKLFF	TGTGCCAGCAGTGAAGCGGAGGCAGCGGGTCATGAAAAACTGTTTTTT
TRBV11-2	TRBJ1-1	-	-	CASSFPGHLNTEAFF	TGTGCCAGCAGCTTTCCGGGACACTTGAACACTGAAGCTTTCTTT
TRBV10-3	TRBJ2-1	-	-	CAISEGGYEQFF	TGTGCCATCAGTGAGGGTGGGTATGAGCAGTTCTTC
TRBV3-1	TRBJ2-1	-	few	CASSQDRAGSYNEQFF	TGTGCCAGCAGCCAAGATCGGGCAGGCTCCTACAATGAGCAGTTCTTC
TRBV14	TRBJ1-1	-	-	CASSQDAYTEAFF	TGTGCCAGCAGCCAAGATGCGTACACTGAAGCTTTCTTT
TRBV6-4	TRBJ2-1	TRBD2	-	CASSDTPGTSGNEQFF	TGTGCCAGCAGTGACACCCCCGGGACTAGTGGCAATGAGCAGTTCTTC
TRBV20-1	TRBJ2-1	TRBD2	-	CSARVRLAVNNEQFF	TGCAGTGCTAGAGTTCGACTAGCGGTAAACAATGAGCAGTTCTTC
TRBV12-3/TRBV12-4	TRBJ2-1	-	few	CASSQGLSSYNEQFF	TGTGCCAGCAGCCAAGGCCTGAGCTCCTACAATGAGCAGTTCTTC
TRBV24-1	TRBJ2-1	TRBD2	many	CATSDLVREVVNEQFF	TGTGCCACCAGTGATTTGGTGCGGGAGGTAGTGAATGAGCAGTTCTTC
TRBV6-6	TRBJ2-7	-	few	CASREEPPGEQYF	TGTGCCAGCAGGGAGGAGCCTCCGGGGGAGCAGTACTTC
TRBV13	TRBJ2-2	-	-	CASSLGLTPGGTGELFF	TGTGCCAGCAGCTTAGGCCTTACGCCCGGGGGCACCGGGGAGCTGTTTTTT
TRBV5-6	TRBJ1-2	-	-	CASSVQTGRGWGYGYTF	TGTGCCAGCAGCGTGCAAACTGGGCGGGGATGGGGCTATGGCTACACCTTC
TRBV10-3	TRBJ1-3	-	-	CAVGGQTSGNTIYF	TGTGCCGTGGGTGGACAGACCTCTGGAAACACCATATATTTT
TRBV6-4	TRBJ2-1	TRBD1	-	CASSLGAGTGTFEQFF	TGTGCCAGCAGTCTGGGAGCCGGGACAGGGACATTTGAGCAGTTCTTC
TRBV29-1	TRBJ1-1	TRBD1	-	CSVETGTGRTEAFF	TGCAGCGTTGAAACCGGGACAGGTAGGACTGAAGCTTTCTTT